The rows below give T cell receptor beta chains drawn from one sample of a study of metastatic and nonmetastatic thyroid tumors. MiXCR reprocessed the PCR reads for TCRdb. Here the sample spans approximately 44,000 clones, roughly a quarter being singletons. The specimen was tumor tissue. The receptors shown here come from a female donor with papillary thyroid cancer or a benign thyroid nodule (not recorded which). Some clones in this sample may be carry-over from other donors' samples. CDR3s include the opening cysteine and the closing phenylalanine or tryptophan. D genes are given only for firm matches. Rows give clone size only sometimes, using once, few, many, or a class for an expanded clone.

clone_size: -
v_call: TRBV6-1
j_call: TRBJ2-7
d_call: -
cdr3_nt: TGTGCCAGCAGTGCTTTACCCGTCGACGAGCAGTACTTC
cdr3_aa: CASSALPVDEQYF

clone_size: once
v_call: TRBV20-1
j_call: TRBJ2-5
d_call: -
cdr3_nt: TGCAGTGCTAGCGCGTCTAGCCGACTACAAGAGACCCAGTACTTC
cdr3_aa: CSASASSRLQETQYF

clone_size: few
v_call: TRBV19
j_call: TRBJ2-7
d_call: TRBD1
cdr3_nt: TGTGCCAGTAGTACCAGGACAGGGTACGAGCAGTACTTC
cdr3_aa: CASSTRTGYEQYF

clone_size: many
v_call: TRBV20-1
j_call: TRBJ2-1
d_call: -
cdr3_nt: TGCAGTGCTAGAGATATTTGGACTCCCTCCTACAATGAGCAGTTCTTC
cdr3_aa: CSARDIWTPSYNEQFF

clone_size: many
v_call: TRBV20-1
j_call: TRBJ2-3
d_call: -
cdr3_nt: TGCAGTGCTAGAGATAACCGGGACTCCTACTTCAGCACAGATACGCAGTATTTT
cdr3_aa: CSARDNRDSYFSTDTQYF

clone_size: many
v_call: TRBV6-1
j_call: TRBJ2-3
d_call: -
cdr3_nt: TGTGCCAGCAGTTTCCAGGGGGGGGGCACAGATACGCAGTATTTT
cdr3_aa: CASSFQGGGTDTQYF

clone_size: many
v_call: TRBV12-3/TRBV12-4
j_call: TRBJ2-2
d_call: -
cdr3_nt: TGTGCCAGCCTAGGACGGGGGGCCACCGGGGAGCTGTTTTTT
cdr3_aa: CASLGRGATGELFF

clone_size: few
v_call: TRBV12-3/TRBV12-4
j_call: TRBJ2-7
d_call: -
cdr3_nt: TGTGCCAGCAGTCCAGAGCCAGGGGTGGGCTACGAGCAGTACTTC
cdr3_aa: CASSPEPGVGYEQYF

clone_size: many
v_call: TRBV7-7
j_call: TRBJ2-1
d_call: TRBD1
cdr3_nt: TGTGCCAGCAGTCCCGGGACAGGGTCCAATGAGCAGTTCTTC
cdr3_aa: CASSPGTGSNEQFF

clone_size: many
v_call: TRBV7-6
j_call: TRBJ1-3
d_call: -
cdr3_nt: TGTGCCAGCAGCTCCGAACAGGGTCTAAGTGGAAACACCATATATTTT
cdr3_aa: CASSSEQGLSGNTIYF

clone_size: few
v_call: TRBV29-1
j_call: TRBJ2-7
d_call: TRBD1
cdr3_nt: TGCAGCGTACCGGGACAGGGAGCCTACGAGCAGTACTTC
cdr3_aa: CSVPGQGAYEQYF

clone_size: many
v_call: TRBV27
j_call: TRBJ2-7
d_call: TRBD2
cdr3_nt: TGTGCCAGCAGCTATAGCGGGAGCCACTCTGGATACGAGCAGTACTTC
cdr3_aa: CASSYSGSHSGYEQYF

clone_size: -
v_call: TRBV18
j_call: TRBJ2-7
d_call: TRBD1
cdr3_nt: TGTGCCAGCTCACTAACCGGGACAGATGCCTACGAGCAGTACTTC
cdr3_aa: CASSLTGTDAYEQYF

clone_size: few
v_call: TRBV28
j_call: TRBJ1-3
d_call: -
cdr3_nt: TGTGCCAGCAGTTTATTAGGGGGGCAGGGAAACACCATATATTTT
cdr3_aa: CASSLLGGQGNTIYF

clone_size: few
v_call: TRBV27
j_call: TRBJ2-1
d_call: -
cdr3_nt: TGTGCCAGCAGTTCCTTCCTCAGTAGCGCCTACAATGAGCAGTTCTTC
cdr3_aa: CASSSFLSSAYNEQFF

clone_size: -
v_call: TRBV2
j_call: TRBJ1-4
d_call: -
cdr3_nt: TGTGCCAGTAAAGCCACGACGAATGGAAAACTGTTTTTT
cdr3_aa: CASKATTNGKLFF

clone_size: many
v_call: TRBV5-5
j_call: TRBJ1-1
d_call: -
cdr3_nt: TGTGCCAGCAGCTTGGACCCCTGGGACACTGAAGCTTTCTTT
cdr3_aa: CASSLDPWDTEAFF

clone_size: many
v_call: TRBV28
j_call: TRBJ2-7
d_call: TRBD1
cdr3_nt: TGTGCCAGCAGCCCGGACAGGGGAGGCTACGAGCAGTACTTC
cdr3_aa: CASSPDRGGYEQYF

clone_size: few
v_call: TRBV4-2
j_call: TRBJ2-7
d_call: -
cdr3_nt: TGTGCCAGCAGCCAAGAATGGACTGCGACCTACGAGCAGTACTTC
cdr3_aa: CASSQEWTATYEQYF

clone_size: few
v_call: TRBV3-1
j_call: TRBJ1-1
d_call: -
cdr3_nt: TGTGCCAGCAGCCAAATTACAGCAGGGACGAACACTGAAGCTTTCTTT
cdr3_aa: CASSQITAGTNTEAFF

clone_size: many
v_call: TRBV20-1
j_call: TRBJ1-3
d_call: -
cdr3_nt: TGCAGTGCTAGCCAGGACTCTGGAAACACCATATATTTT
cdr3_aa: CSASQDSGNTIYF

clone_size: many
v_call: TRBV27
j_call: TRBJ1-1
d_call: TRBD1
cdr3_nt: TGTGCCAGCAGTATACCGAATCCGGGACAGGGGCCCGGCACTGAAGCTTTCTTT
cdr3_aa: CASSIPNPGQGPGTEAFF

clone_size: many
v_call: TRBV19
j_call: TRBJ2-5
d_call: TRBD1
cdr3_nt: TGTGCCAGTAGAGCCGGGACAGGGCTTGGAGAGACCCAGTACTTC
cdr3_aa: CASRAGTGLGETQYF

clone_size: many
v_call: TRBV4-1
j_call: TRBJ2-3
d_call: TRBD2
cdr3_nt: TGCGCCAGCAGCCCGACCATCACTAGCGGGGGAACAGATACGCAGTATTTT
cdr3_aa: CASSPTITSGGTDTQYF

clone_size: medium-sized
v_call: TRBV29-1
j_call: TRBJ2-5
d_call: -
cdr3_nt: TGCAGCGTTGGGGGGGAGACCCAGTACTTC
cdr3_aa: CSVGGETQYF

clone_size: many
v_call: TRBV28
j_call: TRBJ1-4
d_call: -
cdr3_nt: TGTGCCAGCTCCCTCGGACGGAATGAAAAACTGTTTTTT
cdr3_aa: CASSLGRNEKLFF

clone_size: -
v_call: TRBV9
j_call: TRBJ2-7
d_call: -
cdr3_nt: TGTGCCAGCAGCCCACAAGATTTGGGTAACGAGCAGTACTTC
cdr3_aa: CASSPQDLGNEQYF

clone_size: many
v_call: TRBV20-1
j_call: TRBJ1-5
d_call: -
cdr3_nt: TGCAGTGCTGCGGAGTCTTATAGCAATCAGCCCCAGCATTTT
cdr3_aa: CSAAESYSNQPQHF

clone_size: many
v_call: TRBV10-2
j_call: TRBJ2-1
d_call: -
cdr3_nt: TGCGCCAGCAGTGAGTCGGGCCTCCCGACAGAATACAATGAGCAGTTCTTC
cdr3_aa: CASSESGLPTEYNEQFF